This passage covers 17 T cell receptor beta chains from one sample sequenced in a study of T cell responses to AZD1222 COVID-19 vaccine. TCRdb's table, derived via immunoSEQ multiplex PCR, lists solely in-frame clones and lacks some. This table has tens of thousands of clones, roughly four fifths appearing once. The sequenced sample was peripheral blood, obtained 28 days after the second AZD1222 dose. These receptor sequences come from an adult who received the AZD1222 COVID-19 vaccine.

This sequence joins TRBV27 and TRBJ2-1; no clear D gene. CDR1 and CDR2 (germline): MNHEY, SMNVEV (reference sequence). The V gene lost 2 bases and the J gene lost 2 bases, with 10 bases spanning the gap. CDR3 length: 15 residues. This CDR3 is CASSLLPRTYNEQFF. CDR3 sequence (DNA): TGTGCCAGCAGTTTACTCCCGAGGACCTACAATGAGCAGTTCTTC.

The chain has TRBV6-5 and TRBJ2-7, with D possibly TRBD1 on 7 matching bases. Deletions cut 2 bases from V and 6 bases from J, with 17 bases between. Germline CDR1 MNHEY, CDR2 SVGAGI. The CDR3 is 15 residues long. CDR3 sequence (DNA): TGTGCCAGCAGTTACGAAGGAGGGGGCGCGACCGAGCAGTACTTC. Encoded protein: CASSYEGGGATEQYF.

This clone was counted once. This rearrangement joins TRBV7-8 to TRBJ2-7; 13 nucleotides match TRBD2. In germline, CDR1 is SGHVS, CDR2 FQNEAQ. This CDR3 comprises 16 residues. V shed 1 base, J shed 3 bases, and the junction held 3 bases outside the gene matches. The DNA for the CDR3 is TGTGCCAGCAGCTTAGGGACTAGCGGGAGCGTCTACGAGCAGTACTTC. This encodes CASSLGTSGSVYEQYF.

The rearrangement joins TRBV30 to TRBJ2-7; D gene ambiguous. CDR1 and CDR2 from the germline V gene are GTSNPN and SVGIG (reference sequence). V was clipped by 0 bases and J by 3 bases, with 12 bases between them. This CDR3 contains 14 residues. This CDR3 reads CAWSVLGIYYEQYF. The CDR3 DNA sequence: TGTGCCTGGAGTGTACTCGGCATCTACTACGAGCAGTACTTC.

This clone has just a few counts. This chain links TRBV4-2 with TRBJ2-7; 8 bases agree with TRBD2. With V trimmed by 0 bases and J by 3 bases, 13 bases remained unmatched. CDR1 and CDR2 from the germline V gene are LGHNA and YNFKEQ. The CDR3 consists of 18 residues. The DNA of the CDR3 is TGTGCCAGCAGCCAAGATTTCCCTAGCGGGCGGTTGGGCTACGAGCAGTACTTC. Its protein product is CASSQDFPSGRLGYEQYF.

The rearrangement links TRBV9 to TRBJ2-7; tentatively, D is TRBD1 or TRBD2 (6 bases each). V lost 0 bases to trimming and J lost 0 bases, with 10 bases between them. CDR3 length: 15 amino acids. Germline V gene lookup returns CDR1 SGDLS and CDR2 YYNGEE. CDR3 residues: CASSVGWGASYEQYF. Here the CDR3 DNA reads TGTGCCAGCAGCGTAGGGTGGGGGGCCTCCTACGAGCAGTACTTC.

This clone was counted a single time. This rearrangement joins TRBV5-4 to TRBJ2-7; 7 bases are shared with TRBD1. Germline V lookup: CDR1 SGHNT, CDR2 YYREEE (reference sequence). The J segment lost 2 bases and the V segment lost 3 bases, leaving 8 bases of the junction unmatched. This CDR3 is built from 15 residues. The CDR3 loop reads CASSYPRDSTYEQYF. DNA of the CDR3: TGTGCCAGCAGCTACCCCCGGGACAGCACCTACGAGCAGTACTTC.

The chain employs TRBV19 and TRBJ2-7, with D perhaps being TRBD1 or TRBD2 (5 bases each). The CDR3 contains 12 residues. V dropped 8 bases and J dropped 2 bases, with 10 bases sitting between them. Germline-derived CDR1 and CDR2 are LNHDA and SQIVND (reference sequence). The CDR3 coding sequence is TGTGCCAGTGGGGACCAACCCTACGAGCAGTACTTC. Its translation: CASGDQPYEQYF. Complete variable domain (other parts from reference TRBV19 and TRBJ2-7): DGGITQSPKYLFRKEGQNVTLSCEQNLNHDAMYWYRQDPGQGLRLIYYSQIVNDFQKGDIAEGYSVSREKKESFPLTVTSAQKNPTAFYLCASGDQPYEQYFGPGTRLTVT.

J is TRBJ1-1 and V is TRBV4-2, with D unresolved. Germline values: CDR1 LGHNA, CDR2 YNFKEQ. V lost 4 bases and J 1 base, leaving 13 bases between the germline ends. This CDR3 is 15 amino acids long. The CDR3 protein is CASSRSRTGNTEAFF. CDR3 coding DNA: TGTGCCAGCAGCCGCTCCCGGACGGGGAACACTGAAGCTTTCTTT.

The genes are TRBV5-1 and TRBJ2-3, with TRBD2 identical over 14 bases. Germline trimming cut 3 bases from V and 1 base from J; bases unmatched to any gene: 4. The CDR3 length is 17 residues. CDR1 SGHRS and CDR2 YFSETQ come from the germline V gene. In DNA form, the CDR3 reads TGCGCCAGCAGCTCGGGACTAGCGGGAGCTCGCACAGATACGCAGTATTTT. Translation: CASSSGLAGARTDTQYF.

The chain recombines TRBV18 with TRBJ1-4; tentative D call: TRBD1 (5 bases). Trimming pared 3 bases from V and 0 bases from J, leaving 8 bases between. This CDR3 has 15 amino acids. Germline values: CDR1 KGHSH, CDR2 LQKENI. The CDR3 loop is CASSPVGATNEKLFF. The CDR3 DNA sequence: TGTGCCAGCTCACCGGTGGGGGCAACTAATGAAAAACTGTTTTTT.

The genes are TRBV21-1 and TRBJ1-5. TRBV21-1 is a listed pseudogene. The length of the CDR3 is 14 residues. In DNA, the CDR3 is TGTGCCAGCAGCAAAGATGGGAAGTCTCAGCCCCAGCATTTT. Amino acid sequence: CASSKDGKSQPQHF.

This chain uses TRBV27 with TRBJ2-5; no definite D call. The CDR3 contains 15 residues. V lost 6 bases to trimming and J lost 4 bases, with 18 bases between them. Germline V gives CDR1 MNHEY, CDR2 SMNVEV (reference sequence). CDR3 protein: CASRPTTFPRETQYF. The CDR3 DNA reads TGTGCCAGCAGACCAACCACATTTCCCCGAGAGACCCAGTACTTC.

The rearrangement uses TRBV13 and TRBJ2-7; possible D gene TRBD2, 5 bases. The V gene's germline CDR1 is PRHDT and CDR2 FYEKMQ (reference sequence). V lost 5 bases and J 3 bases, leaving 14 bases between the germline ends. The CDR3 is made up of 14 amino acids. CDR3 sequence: CASSVRELLYEQYF. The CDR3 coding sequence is TGTGCCAGCAGCGTACGGGAACTCCTCTACGAGCAGTACTTC.

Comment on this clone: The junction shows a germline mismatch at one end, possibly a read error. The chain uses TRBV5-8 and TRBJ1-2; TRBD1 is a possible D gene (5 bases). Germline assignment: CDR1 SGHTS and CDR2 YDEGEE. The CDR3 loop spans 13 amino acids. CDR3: CASSPEGRGGYTF. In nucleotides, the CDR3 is TGTGCCAGCAGCCCCGAGGGGCGCGGTGGCTACACCTTT.

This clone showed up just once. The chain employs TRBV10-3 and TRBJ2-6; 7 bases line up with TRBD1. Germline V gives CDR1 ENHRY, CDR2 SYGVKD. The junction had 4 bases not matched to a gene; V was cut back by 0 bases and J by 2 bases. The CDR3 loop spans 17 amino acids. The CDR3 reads CAISESSTGTGANVLTF. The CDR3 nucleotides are TGTGCCATCAGTGAGTCTTCGACAGGGACTGGGGCCAACGTCCTGACTTTC.

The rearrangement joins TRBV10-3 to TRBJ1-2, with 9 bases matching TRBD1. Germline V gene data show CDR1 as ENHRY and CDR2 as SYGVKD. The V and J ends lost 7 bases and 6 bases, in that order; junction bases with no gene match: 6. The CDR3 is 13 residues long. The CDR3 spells CAINKQGADGYTF. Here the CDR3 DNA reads TGTGCCATCAATAAACAGGGGGCCGATGGCTACACCTTC.